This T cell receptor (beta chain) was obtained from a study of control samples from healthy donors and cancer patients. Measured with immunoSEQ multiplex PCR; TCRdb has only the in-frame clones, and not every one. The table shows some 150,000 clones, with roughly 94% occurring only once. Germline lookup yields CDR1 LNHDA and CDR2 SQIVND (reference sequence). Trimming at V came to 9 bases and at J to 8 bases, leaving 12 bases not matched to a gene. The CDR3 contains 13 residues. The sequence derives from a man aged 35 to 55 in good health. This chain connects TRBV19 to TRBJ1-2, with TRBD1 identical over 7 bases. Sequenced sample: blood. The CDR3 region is CASPKRGRGGYTF. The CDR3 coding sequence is TGTGCCAGCCCCAAGAGGGGGCGTGGAGGCTACACCTTC.